Sequencing of this TCR beta chain was carried out in a study of early T cells in non-severe SARS-CoV-2 infection. Germline CDR1 is PRHDT and CDR2 is FYEKMQ (reference sequence). J lost 2 bases, V lost 5 bases, and 6 bases had no gene match. The CDR3 covers 15 residues. Individual cDNA molecules received unique molecular identifiers. TCRdb processed the 5' RACE reads anew with MiXCR; each CDR3 protein has one entry. The repertoire holds roughly 34,000 distinct CDR3 sequences, with less than 7.5% as singletons. This clonotype showed up many times. This receptor was identified in an adult who was a healthcare worker with PCR-confirmed SARS-CoV-2 infection or an uninfected control (not recorded which). The rearrangement uses TRBV13 and TRBJ2-7, with 10 bases that match TRBD1. Here the sequenced sample was whole blood, taken at baseline. CDR3 sequence reads: CASSRQGAPTYEQYF. The CDR3 DNA follows: TGTGCCAGCAGCCGACAGGGGGCGCCCACCTACGAGCAGTACTTC.